The clone carrying this TCR beta chain was observed a few times. Its specificity is not known. This CDR3 is 13 amino acids long. V lost 6 bases to trimming and J lost 4 bases, with 13 bases between them. Per germline, CDR1 SNHLY and CDR2 FYNNEI. This sample is drawn from a study of identical twins. Study-wide results and caveats: Fewer insertions marked abundant cord blood beta clonotypes; young adult naive trended weakly, memory not at all. Zero-insertion results could be subject to partial confounding by invariant MAIT and iNKT cells.

TCRdb called the 5' RACE reads again in MiXCR, with one record for every CDR3 protein. The repertoire has about 890,000 distinct CDR3 sequences, about 12% of them found once; the top ten carry about 1.6%. These same data were also listed under a study on yellow fever vaccine responses in identical twins.

Sample: PBMCs. The chain recombines TRBV2 with TRBJ2-7; TRBD2 might be the D (6 bases). This TCR was recovered from a young woman in good health. As DNA, the CDR3 is TGTGCCAGCAGCCCGGACTACAGGTACGAGCAGTACTTC. Translated: CASSPDYRYEQYF.